This T cell receptor (beta chain) was retrieved from a study of T cells after yellow fever vaccination. Germline-derived CDR1 and CDR2 are KGHSH and LQKENI. Between the trimmed V and J ends, which lost 6 bases and 2 bases, there was a span of 14 bases. This CDR3 has 14 amino acids. MiXCR, run by TCRdb on the 5' RACE reads, gives a single entry per CDR3 protein. The sample includes under 600,000 distinct CDR3 sequences, less than 15% of them seen just once. The clonotype comes from a man aged 25-45 years who received the YFV17D yellow fever vaccine. This chain joins TRBV18 and TRBJ2-7; tentative D call: TRBD1 (7 bases). Sequences were derived from PBMCs, sampled on the day of the yellow fever booster vaccination. The CDR3 protein is CASSEGQLTYEQYF. For the CDR3, the DNA is TGTGCCAGCTCGGAGGGACAGCTAACCTACGAGCAGTACTTC.